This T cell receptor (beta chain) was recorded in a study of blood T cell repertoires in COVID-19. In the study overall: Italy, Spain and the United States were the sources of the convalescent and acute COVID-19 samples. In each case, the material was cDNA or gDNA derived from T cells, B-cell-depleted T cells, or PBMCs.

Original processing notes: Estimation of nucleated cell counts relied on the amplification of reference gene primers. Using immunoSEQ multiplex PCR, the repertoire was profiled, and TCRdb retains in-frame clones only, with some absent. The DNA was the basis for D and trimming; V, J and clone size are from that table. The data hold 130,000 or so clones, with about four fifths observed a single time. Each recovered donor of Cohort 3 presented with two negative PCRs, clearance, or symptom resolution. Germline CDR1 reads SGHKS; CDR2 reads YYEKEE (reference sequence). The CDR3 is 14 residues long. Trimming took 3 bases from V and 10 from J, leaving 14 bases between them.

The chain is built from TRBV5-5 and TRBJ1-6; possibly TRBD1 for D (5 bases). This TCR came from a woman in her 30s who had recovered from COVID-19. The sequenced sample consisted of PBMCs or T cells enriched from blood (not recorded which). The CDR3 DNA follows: TGTGCCAGCAGCTGGGGGGAACTCGGATCACCCCTCCACTTT. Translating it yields CASSWGELGSPLHF.